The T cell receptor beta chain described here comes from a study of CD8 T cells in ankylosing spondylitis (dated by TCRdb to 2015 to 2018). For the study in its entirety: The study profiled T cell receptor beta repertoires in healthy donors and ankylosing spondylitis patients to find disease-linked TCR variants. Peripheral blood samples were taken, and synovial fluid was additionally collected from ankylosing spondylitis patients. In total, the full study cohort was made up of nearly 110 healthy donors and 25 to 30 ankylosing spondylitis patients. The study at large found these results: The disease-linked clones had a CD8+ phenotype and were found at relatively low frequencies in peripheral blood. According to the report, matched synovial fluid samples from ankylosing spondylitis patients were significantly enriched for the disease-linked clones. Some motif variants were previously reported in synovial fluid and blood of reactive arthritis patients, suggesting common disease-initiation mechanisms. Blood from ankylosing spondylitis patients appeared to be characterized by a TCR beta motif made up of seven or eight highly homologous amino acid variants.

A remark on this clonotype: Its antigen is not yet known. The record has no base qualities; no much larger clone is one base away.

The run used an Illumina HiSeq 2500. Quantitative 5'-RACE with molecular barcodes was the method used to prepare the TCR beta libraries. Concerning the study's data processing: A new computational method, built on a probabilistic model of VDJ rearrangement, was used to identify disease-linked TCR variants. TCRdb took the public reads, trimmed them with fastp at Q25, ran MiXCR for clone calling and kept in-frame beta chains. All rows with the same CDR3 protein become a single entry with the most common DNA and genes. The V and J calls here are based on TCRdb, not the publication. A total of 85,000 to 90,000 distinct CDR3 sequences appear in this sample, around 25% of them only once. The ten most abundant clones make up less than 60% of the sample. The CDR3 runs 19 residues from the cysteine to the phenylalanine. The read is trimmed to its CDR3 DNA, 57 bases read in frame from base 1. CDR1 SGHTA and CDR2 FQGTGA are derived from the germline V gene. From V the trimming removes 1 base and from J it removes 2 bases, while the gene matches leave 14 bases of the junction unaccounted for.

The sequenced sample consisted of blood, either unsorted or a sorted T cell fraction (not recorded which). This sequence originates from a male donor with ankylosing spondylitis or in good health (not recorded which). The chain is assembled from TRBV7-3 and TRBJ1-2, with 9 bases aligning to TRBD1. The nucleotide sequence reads TGTGCCAGCAGCTTAAATACCCTTCCGGACAGGGGATCCAACTATGGCTACACCTTC. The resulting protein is CASSLNTLPDRGSNYGYTF.